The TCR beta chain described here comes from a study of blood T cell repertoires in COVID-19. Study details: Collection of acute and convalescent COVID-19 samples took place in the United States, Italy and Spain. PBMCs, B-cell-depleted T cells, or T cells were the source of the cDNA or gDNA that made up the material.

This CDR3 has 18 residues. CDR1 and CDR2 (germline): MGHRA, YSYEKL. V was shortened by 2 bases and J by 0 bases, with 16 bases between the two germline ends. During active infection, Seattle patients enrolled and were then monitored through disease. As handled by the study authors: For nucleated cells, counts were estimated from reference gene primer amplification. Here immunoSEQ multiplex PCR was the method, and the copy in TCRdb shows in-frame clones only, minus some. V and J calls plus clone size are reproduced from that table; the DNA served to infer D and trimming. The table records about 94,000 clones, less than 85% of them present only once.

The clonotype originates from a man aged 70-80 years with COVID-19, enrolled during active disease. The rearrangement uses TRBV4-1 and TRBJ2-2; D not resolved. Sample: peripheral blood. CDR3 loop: CASSQWAPSSANTGELFF. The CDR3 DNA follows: TGCGCCAGCAGCCAATGGGCCCCATCCTCCGCGAACACCGGGGAGCTGTTTTTT.